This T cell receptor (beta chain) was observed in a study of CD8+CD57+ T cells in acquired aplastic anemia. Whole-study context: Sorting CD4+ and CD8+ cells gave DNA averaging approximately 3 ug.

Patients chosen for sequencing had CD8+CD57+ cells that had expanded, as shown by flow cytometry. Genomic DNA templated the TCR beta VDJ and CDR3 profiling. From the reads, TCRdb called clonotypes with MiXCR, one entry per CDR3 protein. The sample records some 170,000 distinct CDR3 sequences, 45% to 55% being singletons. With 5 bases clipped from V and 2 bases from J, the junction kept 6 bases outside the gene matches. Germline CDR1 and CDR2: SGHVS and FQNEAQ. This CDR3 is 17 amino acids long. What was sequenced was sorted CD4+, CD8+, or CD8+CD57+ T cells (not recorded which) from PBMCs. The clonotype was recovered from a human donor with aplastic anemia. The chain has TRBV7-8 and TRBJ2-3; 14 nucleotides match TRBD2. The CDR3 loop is CASSKRLAGGLTDTQYF. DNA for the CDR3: TGTGCCAGCAGCAAGCGACTAGCGGGGGGGCTCACAGATACGCAGTATTTT. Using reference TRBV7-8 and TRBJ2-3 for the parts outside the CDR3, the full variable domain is GAGVSQSPRYKVAKRGQDVALRCDPISGHVSLFWYQQALGQGPEFLTYFQNEAQLDKSGLPSDRFFAERPEGSVSTLKIQRTQQEDSAVYLCASSKRLAGGLTDTQYFGPGTRLTVL.